This is a list of T cell receptor beta chains from one sample in a study of blood T cell repertoires in COVID-19. Generated by immunoSEQ multiplex PCR, the TCRdb table keeps only in-frame clones and is missing some. The profile shows around 220,000 clones, 70% to 90% of them singletons. The specimen was PBMCs or T cells enriched from blood (not recorded which). These receptor sequences come from a woman aged 40 to 50 with acute COVID-19. Each CDR3 is given with its conserved first and last residue. A D gene is named only where the DNA matches it firmly. Clone size appears in some rows only: once, few, many, or a class for an expanded clone.

clone size: -
D gene: TRBD1
V gene: TRBV7-8
J gene: TRBJ1-2
CDR3 DNA: TGTGCCAGCAGCTCACCCGGGACAGGGGGTTCCCCCTTAAACTATGGCTACACCTTC
CDR3 protein: CASSSPGTGGSPLNYGYTF

clone size: -
D gene: -
V gene: TRBV7-9
J gene: TRBJ1-1
CDR3 DNA: TGTGCCAGCAGCTTGGACGGGGGCACTGAAGCTTTCTTT
CDR3 protein: CASSLDGGTEAFF

clone size: -
D gene: TRBD1
V gene: TRBV7-2
J gene: TRBJ1-3
CDR3 DNA: TGTGCCAGCAGCTCCTGGACAGGGATGTTGGGAAACACCATATATTTT
CDR3 protein: CASSSWTGMLGNTIYF

clone size: -
D gene: -
V gene: TRBV28
J gene: TRBJ2-7
CDR3 DNA: TGTGCCAGCAGTCCAGTATCCTACGAGCAGTACTTC
CDR3 protein: CASSPVSYEQYF

clone size: -
D gene: -
V gene: TRBV18
J gene: TRBJ2-3
CDR3 DNA: TGTGCCAGCTCACCACGCTCTTCGGGGAGAGAGGGCCCAGATACGCAGTATTTT
CDR3 protein: CASSPRSSGREGPDTQYF

clone size: -
D gene: -
V gene: TRBV19
J gene: TRBJ1-5
CDR3 DNA: TGTGCCAGTAGTAGAACCGGGGTGGGGCCCCAGCATTTT
CDR3 protein: CASSRTGVGPQHF

clone size: -
D gene: -
V gene: TRBV5-1
J gene: TRBJ2-7
CDR3 DNA: TGCGCCAGCAGCTTTACAACGGACGGGGCGGGGAGGCAGTACTTC
CDR3 protein: CASSFTTDGAGRQYF

clone size: -
D gene: -
V gene: TRBV25-1
J gene: TRBJ1-4
CDR3 DNA: TGTGCCAGCAGTGAGGATACCCGACGGAGTAATGAAAAACTGTTTTTT
CDR3 protein: CASSEDTRRSNEKLFF

clone size: once
D gene: -
V gene: TRBV2
J gene: TRBJ1-6
CDR3 DNA: TGTGCCAGCAGGACCGGGACTTACAATAATTCACCCCTCCACTTT
CDR3 protein: CASRTGTYNNSPLHF

clone size: -
D gene: -
V gene: TRBV9
J gene: TRBJ2-3
CDR3 DNA: TGTGCCAGCAGCGTATGGTCAGGGGCCACAGATACGCAGTATTTT
CDR3 protein: CASSVWSGATDTQYF

clone size: -
D gene: TRBD1
V gene: TRBV30
J gene: TRBJ1-2
CDR3 DNA: TGTGCCTTCGACAGGGCAGGCTATGGCTACACCTTC
CDR3 protein: CAFDRAGYGYTF

clone size: -
D gene: -
V gene: TRBV19
J gene: TRBJ1-1
CDR3 DNA: TGTGCCAGTAGTATATCGGTGAACACTGAAGCTTTCTTT
CDR3 protein: CASSISVNTEAFF

clone size: -
D gene: -
V gene: TRBV7-3
J gene: TRBJ2-1
CDR3 DNA: TGTGCCAGCAGCTTCTCTGGAGGTGAGCAGTTCTTC
CDR3 protein: CASSFSGGEQFF

clone size: -
D gene: -
V gene: TRBV7-3
J gene: TRBJ1-1
CDR3 DNA: TGTGCCAGCAGCTTAAAGGGTGAGGGCACTGAAGCTTTCTTT
CDR3 protein: CASSLKGEGTEAFF

clone size: -
D gene: TRBD1
V gene: TRBV24-1
J gene: TRBJ2-3
CDR3 DNA: TGTGCCACCAGTGACGGAAACAGGGGGCTAGCCACAGATACGCAGTATTTT
CDR3 protein: CATSDGNRGLATDTQYF

clone size: -
D gene: TRBD2
V gene: TRBV14
J gene: TRBJ2-3
CDR3 DNA: TGTGCCAGCAGCCAACTGCCATTGGTGAGTTCTGGGCGGGAGAAGGGGACAGATACGCAGTATTTT
CDR3 protein: CASSQLPLVSSGREKGTDTQYF

clone size: -
D gene: TRBD2
V gene: TRBV5-6
J gene: TRBJ2-2
CDR3 DNA: TGTGCCAGCAGCTTAATAGCGGGGGCAACCGGGGAGCTGTTTTTT
CDR3 protein: CASSLIAGATGELFF

clone size: once
D gene: -
V gene: TRBV7-8
J gene: TRBJ1-2
CDR3 DNA: TGTGCCAGCAGCCTAGACCCCTGGGCTGGCTACACCTTC
CDR3 protein: CASSLDPWAGYTF

clone size: -
D gene: TRBD2
V gene: TRBV2
J gene: TRBJ2-3
CDR3 DNA: TGTGCCAGCGGAGGAGCGGGAGTATCAGATACGCAGTATTTT
CDR3 protein: CASGGAGVSDTQYF

clone size: once
D gene: -
V gene: TRBV5-5
J gene: TRBJ1-5
CDR3 DNA: TGTGCCAGCAGCTTGGAAGGGGCCTATCAGCCCCAGCATTTT
CDR3 protein: CASSLEGAYQPQHF

clone size: -
D gene: -
V gene: TRBV7-8
J gene: TRBJ1-4
CDR3 DNA: TGTGCCAGCAGCTTAGGGCAGACCCCTAGGAATGAAAAACTGTTTTTT
CDR3 protein: CASSLGQTPRNEKLFF